A single sample gave rise to the 31 T cell receptor beta chains below, sequenced in a study of T cell repertoires in cytomegalovirus infection. Each CDR3 protein gets one entry after TCRdb re-called the reads with MiXCR. The profile covers roughly 280,000 distinct CDR3 sequences, with approximately 9% appearing a single time and approximately 16% taken by the ten largest. The sample was PBMCs. The receptors stem from a human donor in good health (CMV status not recorded). Some clones in this sample may be carry-over from other donors' samples.

The sample holds many counts of this clonotype. J is TRBJ2-2 and V is TRBV7-8; D remains ambiguous. Germline values: CDR1 SGHVS, CDR2 FQNEAQ. CDR3 length equals 14 residues. V was trimmed by 2 bases and J by 6 bases, leaving 10 bases between them. As DNA, the CDR3 is TGTGCCAGCAGCTTACTTCGGGCTCCCGGGGAGCTGTTTTTT. It yields the protein CASSLLRAPGELFF.

The chain joins TRBV30 to TRBJ2-7; 7 nucleotides agree with TRBD1. Per germline, CDR1 GTSNPN and CDR2 SVGIG (reference sequence). The CDR3 has 15 amino acids. Trimming took 0 bases from V and 0 from J; bases not matched to a gene: 5. CDR3 loop: CAWSVQGQDSYEQYF. Written as DNA, the CDR3 is TGTGCCTGGAGTGTACAAGGACAGGACTCCTACGAGCAGTACTTC.

This clonotype came up many times. This chain joins TRBV14 and TRBJ2-5; TRBD2 agrees at 16 bases. Unmatched junction bases numbered 6, after V lost 4 bases and J lost 4 bases. The CDR3 totals 17 residues. Germline CDR1 SGHDN, CDR2 FVKESK. The CDR3 protein is CASSPMGLAGGRETQYF. The CDR3 region has the DNA TGTGCCAGCAGCCCAATGGGACTAGCGGGAGGGCGAGAGACCCAGTACTTC.

This clonotype was found many times. The V gene is TRBV6-2 or TRBV6-3, the J gene TRBJ2-1, with D unclear. The CDR3 runs to 11 residues. Trimming removed 4 bases at V and 5 bases at J, with 3 bases between. The germline CDR1 and CDR2 sequences are MNHEY and SVGEGT. The CDR3 region has the DNA TGTGCCAGCAGTTGGGACAATGAGCAGTTCTTC. Its protein is CASSWDNEQFF.

In nucleotides, the CDR3 is TGTGCCAGTAGTATAATCCCAGGGAACACCGGGGAGCTGTTTTTT. Translated, it gives CASSIIPGNTGELFF. The chain is built from TRBV19 and TRBJ2-2; D gene uncertain. Germline V gene data show CDR1 as LNHDA and CDR2 as SQIVND (reference sequence). This CDR3 has 15 residues. V gave up 2 bases and J gave up 1 base, with 8 bases separating them.

The table lists this clonotype with many counts. This rearrangement joins TRBV29-1 to TRBJ1-4; weak D call: TRBD1 (5 bases). The CDR3 runs 17 residues. Trimming stripped 0 bases from V and 0 bases from J, with 14 bases between. Per the germline V gene, CDR1 is SQVTM and CDR2 is ANQGSEA. In nucleotides, the CDR3 is TGCAGCGTTGAAGATCCAACAGGTCTTTCAACTAATGAAAAACTGTTTTTT. This gives the protein CSVEDPTGLSTNEKLFF.

CDR3 DNA: TGCAGCGTTAGAACGGGAAAGGCCGGGGAGCTGTTTTTT. This codes for CSVRTGKAGELFF. The chain uses TRBV29-1 and TRBJ2-2, with a possible D match to TRBD2 (5 bases). The CDR3 is made up of 13 amino acids. Germline lookup yields CDR1 SQVTM and CDR2 ANQGSEA. The V end was cut by 5 bases, the J end by 6 bases, with 13 bases between.

This clonotype was seen at least ten times. The rearrangement links TRBV7-2 to TRBJ2-5; TRBD2 matches at 7 bases. The CDR3 length is 13 residues. J was trimmed by 5 bases and V by 5 bases; bases with no gene match: 5. The germline gives CDR1 SGHTA, CDR2 FQGNSA. CDR3 coding DNA: TGTGCCAGCAGCCGACTCGGGGGGGAGACCCAGTACTTC. This codes for CASSRLGGETQYF.

The table lists this clonotype with many counts. The chain recombines TRBV7-2 with TRBJ2-5; 7 nucleotides line up with TRBD2. The CDR3 runs 15 residues. The germline V gene encodes CDR1 SGHTA and CDR2 FQGNSA. V trimming: 1 base; J trimming: 5 bases; junction bases outside the gene matches: 7. For the CDR3, the DNA is TGTGCCAGCAGCTTAGGGTTCGGGAGGTTCGAGACCCAGTACTTC. As protein: CASSLGFGRFETQYF.

This clonotype has a handful of counts. The rearrangement uses TRBV5-1 and TRBJ1-2, with 7 bases identical to TRBD1. V was clipped by 4 bases and J by 3 bases; unmatched bases: 6. Germline V gene lookup returns CDR1 SGHRS and CDR2 YFSETQ. This CDR3 spans 14 amino acids. The CDR3 DNA follows: TGCGCCAGCAGCCCTGGGACAGAGGACTATGGCTACACCTTC. The encoded protein is CASSPGTEDYGYTF.

This clonotype was counted at least ten times. This sequence joins TRBV4-1 and TRBJ1-4; no reliable D call. V was trimmed by 2 bases and J by 0 bases, leaving 7 bases between them. CDR3 length: 15 amino acids. CDR1 is MGHRA and CDR2 is YSYEKL in the germline V gene. The CDR3 spells CASSQQRATNEKLFF. The DNA for the CDR3 is TGCGCCAGCAGCCAACAGCGAGCAACTAATGAAAAACTGTTTTTT.

This rearrangement joins TRBV7-2 to TRBJ1-3; D gene unclear. There are 19 residues in the CDR3. V was clipped by 2 bases and J by 0 bases, with 20 bases between them. CDR1 and CDR2 from the germline V gene are SGHTA and FQGNSA. DNA of the CDR3: TGTGCCAGCAGCTTAAACCCCATTGACGACCAACACTCTGGAAACACCATATATTTT. This gives the protein CASSLNPIDDQHSGNTIYF.

This sequence joins TRBV28 and TRBJ2-5; TRBD1 matches 8 bases. The junction had 15 bases not matched to a gene; V was cut back by 3 bases and J by 0 bases. The length of the CDR3 is 19 residues. Germline CDR1 and CDR2: MDHEN and SYDVKM. The CDR3 region is CASSFSLGQGAVDQETQYF. CDR3 in DNA: TGTGCCAGCAGTTTCTCTCTCGGGCAGGGGGCTGTAGACCAAGAGACCCAGTACTTC.

The sample holds many counts of this clonotype. The V gene is TRBV7-2, the J gene TRBJ1-5; TRBD1 agrees at 10 bases. CDR1 is SGHTA, CDR2 FQGNSA, per germline. The V and J ends lost 3 bases and 7 bases, in that order; junction bases with no gene match: 6. The CDR3 runs to 15 residues. CDR3 region: CASSLTGGAYQPQHF. CDR3 DNA sequence: TGTGCCAGCAGCTTGACAGGGGGCGCGTACCAGCCCCAGCATTTT.

This clonotype was seen repeatedly, ten times or more. V and J are TRBV11-3 and TRBJ1-1, with 9 positions matching TRBD1. J lost 7 bases, V lost 5 bases, and 14 bases had no gene match. Germline-derived CDR1 and CDR2 are SGHNT and YENEEA. This CDR3 is built from 16 residues. Written as DNA, the CDR3 is TGTGCCAGCAGCCTCGAAGGGACAGGGCCCACGGTTGAAGCTTTCTTT. Residues: CASSLEGTGPTVEAFF. Complete variable domain (other parts from reference TRBV11-3 and TRBJ1-1): EAGVVQSPRYKIIEKKQPVAFWCNPISGHNTLYWYLQNLGQGPELLIRYENEEAVDDSQLPKDRFSAERLKGVDSTLKIQPAELGDSAVYLCASSLEGTGPTVEAFFGQGTRLTVV.

This clonotype has at least ten counts. The chain uses TRBV5-1 and TRBJ1-5; TRBD1 matches 7 bases. V shed 0 bases, J shed 0 bases, and the junction held 3 bases outside the gene matches. Germline V gene lookup returns CDR1 SGHRS and CDR2 YFSETQ. The length of the CDR3 is 16 residues. The CDR3 is CASSLGQGNSNQPQHF. The CDR3 bases are TGCGCCAGCAGCTTGGGACAGGGCAATAGCAATCAGCCCCAGCATTTT.

In its sample, this clonotype was seen many times. The chain carries TRBV11-2 and TRBJ2-3; D call uncertain. Germline V CDR1 and CDR2: SGHAT, FQNNGV. The CDR3 contains 15 residues. V was shortened by 6 bases and J by 6 bases, with 19 bases between the two germline ends. The CDR3 DNA follows: TGTGCCAGCAGGGCCCTCCGGGTCAAGGAGGATACGCAGTATTTT. Amino acid sequence: CASRALRVKEDTQYF.

This clonotype has more than one count but fewer than ten. The gene calls are TRBV20-1 and TRBJ2-7; 10 bases are a match to TRBD2. V lost 5 bases, J lost 5 bases, and 9 bases stayed unmatched. This CDR3 is built from 14 residues. Germline V gene lookup returns CDR1 DFQATT and CDR2 SNEGSKA (reference sequence). The CDR3 DNA reads TGCAGTGCTGCCAGCGGGAGGGGTTTTAACGAGCAGTACTTC. This translates into CSAASGRGFNEQYF.

This clonotype was counted many times. This chain connects TRBV28 to TRBJ1-2; 9 bases agree with TRBD1. V gave up 2 bases and J gave up 5 bases; unmatched junction bases: 6. Germline V gene lookup returns CDR1 MDHEN and CDR2 SYDVKM. CDR3 length: 15 residues. Here the CDR3 reads CASSLEGTGRYGYTF. For the CDR3, the DNA is TGTGCCAGCAGTTTAGAGGGGACAGGGAGGTATGGCTACACCTTC.

The chain has TRBV28 and TRBJ2-3; no reliable D call. V was pared by 7 bases and J by 1 base, with 18 bases between. CDR1 and CDR2 from the germline V gene are MDHEN and SYDVKM. There are 16 residues in the CDR3. In nucleotides, the CDR3 is TGTGCCAGCACCCCCGGAAGTTTTTGGGGCACAGATACGCAGTATTTT. Translated, it gives CASTPGSFWGTDTQYF.

This clonotype came up many times. This CDR3 is CASRAGGAGQPQHF. CDR3 sequence (DNA): TGTGCCAGCAGGGCAGGGGGCGCGGGTCAGCCCCAGCATTTT. V usage is TRBV6-2 or TRBV6-3 and J usage is TRBJ1-5; 8 nucleotides line up with TRBD1. This CDR3 has 14 residues. Germline values: CDR1 MNHEY, CDR2 SVGEGT. V shed 6 bases and J 6 bases; nucleotides not matched to a gene: 7.

V usage is TRBV20-1 and J usage is TRBJ1-5; D might be TRBD1 (6 bases). The CDR3 is made up of 15 amino acids. The V gene lost 6 bases and the J gene lost 1 base, with 16 bases spanning the gap. Germline V gene lookup returns CDR1 DFQATT and CDR2 SNEGSKA (reference sequence). For the CDR3, the DNA is TGCAGTGCCCGGAAGACAGGCGAGAGCAATCAGCCCCAGCATTTT. This gives the protein CSARKTGESNQPQHF.

This sequence joins TRBV6-2 or TRBV6-3 and TRBJ2-1; a weak D match, TRBD1 (6 bases). The germline CDR1 and CDR2 sequences are MNHEY and SVGEGT. Trimming shortened V by 6 bases and J by 3 bases, and 9 bases separated the two germline ends. This CDR3 region has 13 residues. The CDR3 spells CASRQGNYNEQFF. The CDR3 bases are TGTGCCAGCAGGCAGGGGAACTACAATGAGCAGTTCTTC.

This clonotype was seen ten or more times. The chain carries TRBV7-2 and TRBJ2-7; tentatively, D is TRBD2 (6 bases). The CDR3 is 15 amino acids. Germline V CDR1 and CDR2: SGHTA, FQGNSA. Trimming took 1 base from V and 7 from J, leaving 17 bases between them. The CDR3 nucleotides are TGTGCCAGCAGCTTAGGGGCCCGGGCGGGGAGGGAGCAGTACTTC. It translates to CASSLGARAGREQYF.

This clonotype was recorded at least ten times. J is TRBJ1-3 and V is TRBV7-6; D perhaps matches TRBD1 (5 bases). The germline V gene encodes CDR1 SGHVS and CDR2 FNYEAQ. The V end lost 5 bases, the J end lost 0 bases, and 11 bases lay between the germline ends. The CDR3 runs to 15 residues. The CDR3 loop reads CASSDAGLSGNTIYF. In nucleotides, the CDR3 is TGTGCCAGCAGCGATGCGGGGCTCTCTGGAAACACCATATATTTT. The complete variable domain, with remaining parts taken from reference TRBV7-6 and TRBJ1-3, reads GAGVSQSPRYKVTKRGQDVALRCDPISGHVSLYWYRQALGQGPEFLTYFNYEAQQDKSGLPNDRFSAERPEGSISTLTIQRTEQRDSAMYRCASSDAGLSGNTIYFGEGSWLTVV.

This clonotype appeared many times. The chain combines TRBV7-2 with TRBJ1-1, with D possibly matching TRBD1 (6 bases). V was trimmed by 6 bases and J by 1 base, leaving 18 bases between them. The CDR3 is made up of 16 amino acids. Germline V gives CDR1 SGHTA, CDR2 FQGNSA. The CDR3 spells CASSSIGGTRNTEAFF. CDR3 in DNA: TGTGCCAGCAGTTCCATAGGGGGGACTAGGAACACTGAAGCTTTCTTT.

Only a few counts were recorded for this clonotype. This sequence joins TRBV20-1 and TRBJ2-5; D call uncertain. Germline CDR1 DFQATT, CDR2 SNEGSKA (reference sequence). This CDR3 is built from 12 residues. V lost 0 bases and J lost 4, with 6 bases in between. CDR3 bases: TGCAGTGCTAGAGATGAGGTAGAGACCCAGTACTTC. Protein product: CSARDEVETQYF.

A few counts support this clonotype. V gene TRBV11-2 combines with J gene TRBJ2-7, with unresolved D. The CDR3 has 14 amino acids. Germline values: CDR1 SGHAT, CDR2 FQNNGV. V was trimmed by 1 base and J by 3 bases, leaving 10 bases between them. This CDR3 is CASSLGPDFYEQYF. The CDR3 DNA follows: TGTGCCAGCAGCTTAGGGCCTGACTTCTACGAGCAGTACTTC.

This clonotype showed up many times. The V call is TRBV7-9, the J call TRBJ2-7; D uncertain. The CDR3 length is 13 residues. Germline lookup yields CDR1 SEHNR and CDR2 FQNEAQ (reference sequence). Trimming shortened V by 5 bases and J by 5 bases, and 13 bases separated the two germline ends. Written as DNA, the CDR3 is TGTGCCAGCAGCCCCAGCCGTCTCGACGAGCAGTACTTC. It specifies CASSPSRLDEQYF.

This clonotype was seen ten or more times. This sequence joins TRBV14 and TRBJ1-4; tentative D call: TRBD1 (6 bases). V was trimmed by 5 bases and J by 2 bases, leaving 18 bases between them. The germline V gene encodes CDR1 SGHDN and CDR2 FVKESK. The CDR3 has 17 amino acids. CDR3 sequence (DNA): TGTGCCAGCAGCTCCCTCGTCGGGAGGGGGACTAATGAAAAACTGTTTTTT. This gives the protein CASSSLVGRGTNEKLFF.

V is TRBV19 and J is TRBJ1-5, with 10 nucleotides matching TRBD1. This CDR3 is built from 16 residues. From germline, CDR1 is LNHDA and CDR2 SQIVND (reference sequence). The V gene end was trimmed by 6 bases and the J gene end by 6 bases; junction bases not matched to a gene: 11. The CDR3 loop reads CASRREGDRGLQPQHF. The CDR3, as DNA: TGTGCCAGTAGGCGCGAAGGGGACAGGGGCCTTCAGCCCCAGCATTTT.